This T cell receptor (beta chain) was sequenced for a study of cytomegalovirus exposure and HLA in healthy donors. Study-level background: Drawn from HLA-typed donors, 65 million to 100 million unique TCRs were held in an early data release.

On this clone itself: The antigen remains undetermined.

Regarding the study as a whole: The availability of immune exposure information extended only to CMV serostatus.

The primer mix had 60 Vbeta and 13 Jbeta primers. Assay: immunoSEQ multiplex PCR; the TCRdb copy retains only in-frame clones and omits some. Here the sample spans 250,000 to 350,000 clones, roughly 88% being singletons. Germline lookup yields CDR1 SGHRS and CDR2 YFSETQ. V was clipped by 2 bases and J by 4 bases; unmatched bases: 12. This CDR3 contains 18 residues. This chain links TRBV5-1 with TRBJ2-1; 10 bases match TRBD2. Sequencing was carried out using PBMCs. The sequence was collected from a middle-aged man in good health and CMV-seropositive. The CDR3 reads CASSFRAGGPSTYNEQFF. DNA for the CDR3: TGCGCCAGCAGCTTCCGAGCGGGAGGGCCCTCCACTTACAATGAGCAGTTCTTC.